This section outlines one T cell receptor beta chain sequence together with its context. Its antigen is undetermined. Several immunoSEQ plates held equal portions of the genomic DNA taken from each subset. Original methodology: Filtering of immunoSEQ junctional sequences could not match full-length read filtering. The assay was immunoSEQ multiplex PCR, and TCRdb's table has in-frame clones only and misses some. V and J calls plus clone size are reproduced from that table; the DNA served to infer D and trimming. The data hold over a million clones, with roughly 96% observed a single time. The data were obtained in a study of shared clonotypes between healthy human individuals. About the research overall: A couple of female and a few male donors aged 18 to 49 were enrolled. General observations from the study: Naive CD4 clonotype sharing across several donors was 5% to 6%.

The receptor was isolated from a man aged 25-40 years in good health. Sequences were obtained from naive CD4+ T cells sorted from blood. Subset here: CD45RA+ positively selected.

The DNA for the CDR3 is TGTGCCAGCTTGGACCCCCACGGGGAGACCCAGTACTTC. This gives the protein CASLDPHGETQYF. The genes are TRBV6-5 and TRBJ2-5; no clear D gene. Germline V CDR1 and CDR2: MNHEY, SVGAGI. This CDR3 is built from 13 residues. Trimming removed 8 bases at V and 5 bases at J, with 15 bases between.